Following are 10 T cell receptor beta chains from one sample sequenced in a study of shared clonotypes between healthy human individuals (dated by TCRdb to about 2020). Libraries were constructed by the immunoSEQ multiplex PCR assay. The immuneACCESS repertoire file appears here via TCRdb, limited to in-frame rearrangements. These files lack a portion of the clones; in checked studies, under half of the deficit traces to unresolved V genes, and the cause of the others is not known. In all, the sample holds some 1.4 million clones, and about 96% of those were seen once. Roughly 1.1% of the sample rests with the top ten. The sequencing input was naive CD4+ T cells sorted from blood. In the paper's terms, the cell subset or site label means: CD45RA+ positively selected. The receptors were sampled from a man aged 25 to 40 in good health.

The chain links TRBV6-6 to TRBJ1-1; D is ambiguous. The CDR3 has 12 amino acids. The germline V gene has CDR1 MNHNY and CDR2 SVGAGI (reference sequence). With 6 bases removed from V and 4 bases from J, the gap between germline ends came to 9 bases. The CDR3 is CASSPVRTEAFF. For the CDR3, the DNA is TGTGCCAGCAGCCCGGTTCGCACTGAAGCTTTCTTT.

The chain employs TRBV18 and TRBJ2-1, with a weak D call TRBD2 (6 bases). The germline V and J ends were trimmed by 5 bases and 4 bases, with 15 bases remaining between them. The length of the CDR3 is 15 residues. Looked up from germline, CDR1 is KGHSH and CDR2 is LQKENI. Written as DNA, the CDR3 is TGTGCCAGCTCAACTACTAGCCGTGATTACAATGAGCAGTTCTTC. This gives the protein CASSTTSRDYNEQFF.

For this clone: The sample has other DNA sequences that encode this CDR3 too. The rearrangement joins TRBV28 to TRBJ1-5; D is unresolved. CDR1 MDHEN and CDR2 SYDVKM come from the germline V gene. V lost 1 base and J 2 bases, leaving 3 bases between the germline ends. This CDR3 contains 13 residues. The DNA of the CDR3 is TGTGCCAGCAGTTTATCTGGCAATCAGCCCCAGCATTTT. This sequence encodes CASSLSGNQPQHF.

This clone was counted once. The V and J genes are TRBV27 and TRBJ1-2, with 9 bases matching TRBD1. CDR1 and CDR2 (germline): MNHEY, SMNVEV (reference sequence). The CDR3 has 15 amino acids. The J segment lost 7 bases and the V segment lost 10 bases, leaving 16 bases of the junction unmatched. For the CDR3, the DNA is TGTGCCACACTCGTACCGGGACAGGGTCTCTCTGGCTACACCTTC. It yields the protein CATLVPGQGLSGYTF.

This rearrangement joins TRBV7-2 to TRBJ2-3; no firm D call. V dropped 1 base and J dropped 6 bases, with 5 bases sitting between them. Germline lookup yields CDR1 SGHTA and CDR2 FQGNSA. This CDR3 has 12 amino acids. The CDR3 region has the DNA TGTGCCAGCAGCTTAGAAGGGGATACGCAGTATTTT. Translating it yields CASSLEGDTQYF. Using reference TRBV7-2 and TRBJ2-3 for the parts outside the CDR3, the full variable domain is GAGVSQSPSNKVTEKGKDVELRCDPISGHTALYWYRQSLGQGLEFLIYFQGNSAPDKSGLPSDRFSAERTGGSVSTLTIQRTQQEDSAVYLCASSLEGDTQYFGPGTRLTVL.

This chain uses TRBV30 with TRBJ1-2; D not certain. V was pared by 7 bases and J by 0 bases, with 15 bases between. Germline assignment: CDR1 GTSNPN and CDR2 SVGIG (reference sequence). The CDR3 has 14 amino acids. CDR3 sequence reads: CAFKPLRANYGYTF. The CDR3 coding sequence is TGTGCCTTCAAACCCCTAAGGGCTAACTATGGCTACACCTTC. Combining the CDR3 with reference TRBV30 and TRBJ1-2 gives the whole variable domain SQTIHQWPATLVQPVGSPLSLECTVEGTSNPNLYWYRQAAGRGLQLLFYSVGIGQISSEVPQNLSASRPQDRQFILSSKKLLLSDSGFYLCAFKPLRANYGYTFGSGTRLTVV.

V and J are TRBV6-6 and TRBJ1-2, with a weak D call TRBD1 (6 bases). Germline CDR1 MNHNY, CDR2 SVGAGI (reference sequence). The germline V and J ends were trimmed by 2 bases and 0 bases, with 13 bases remaining between them. The CDR3 totals 16 residues. The CDR3 region has the DNA TGTGCCAGCAGTTACCTACTCCGGGACACTAACTATGGCTACACCTTC. Its protein product is CASSYLLRDTNYGYTF.

About this clone: The junction does not match germline at one end; this may be a read error. The rearrangement uses TRBV7-7 and TRBJ2-2; no clear D gene. The germline CDR1 and CDR2 sequences are SSHAT and FNYEAQ (reference sequence). This CDR3 has 14 residues. This CDR3 reads CASSSRRNTGELFF. As DNA, the CDR3 is TGTGCTAGCAGCTCAAGGCGAAACACCGGGGAGCTGTTTTTT.

The chain couples TRBV28 to TRBJ2-3; D possibly uses TRBD1 or TRBD2 (5 bases each). The germline V and J ends were trimmed by 1 base and 3 bases, with 20 bases remaining between them. Per germline, CDR1 MDHEN and CDR2 SYDVKM. The CDR3 covers 18 residues. This chain's CDR3 is CASSLLGRSGGGTDTQYF. CDR3 in DNA: TGTGCCAGCAGTTTATTAGGGAGAAGCGGTGGGGGTACAGATACGCAGTATTTT.

The gene calls are TRBV5-5 and TRBJ1-3; no clear D gene. Trimming cost V 1 base and J 0 bases, with 20 bases left between them. Germline V lookup: CDR1 SGHKS, CDR2 YYEKEE (reference sequence). This CDR3 is built from 19 residues. The CDR3 spells CASSLFGLARSSSGNTIYF. CDR3 in DNA: TGTGCCAGCAGCTTGTTTGGCCTTGCCAGGTCGAGCTCTGGAAACACCATATATTTT.